The subject of this entry is one T cell receptor (beta chain). The antigen it binds to is not known. No per-base quality is available; no much larger clone lies one base away. This sample was included in a study of blood T cell repertoires in COVID-19 (dated by TCRdb to about 2020). As for the study more broadly: Samples covering the acute and convalescent phases of COVID-19 were provided by collaborators in the United States, Italy and Spain. The prospective study material was composed of cDNA or gDNA derived from T cells, B-cell-depleted T cells, or PBMCs. Subjects who had been exposed to COVID-19, were actively infected with it, or had recovered from it provided the deeply sampled blood TCRbeta repertoires that made up the dataset. A freely available public database, intended as a resource for researchers studying the immune response to SARS-CoV-2, is where the repertoires were released. The samples were drawn from the first 160 participants of the ongoing ImmuneRACE study and from 950 to 1,500 subjects provided by 6 global collaborators. Sample metadata almost always included a de-identified subject ID, COVID-19 status, age in years and sex. Where available, HLA class I and class II types were obtained from metadata supplied by the sample provider rather than from assay-based typing.

Participants in the prospective study were aged about 18 to 89 years, lived in about two dozen United States geographic areas, and enrolled through a virtual design. In the prospective study, participants were assigned to cohorts based on the clinical history participants reported in a screening survey and a study questionnaire. Recovered participants in ImmuneRACE Cohort 3 were defined as having two consecutive negative NP/OP PCR tests, clearance from a healthcare professional, or resolution of symptoms. In the prospective study, mobile phlebotomists collected whole blood, serum and a nasopharyngeal or oropharyngeal swab from each participant. Additional blood draws and questionnaires over an approximately 2-month period could optionally be provided by prospective study participants. Before DNA extraction, blood samples from the prospective study were shipped at room temperature or frozen. Points the paper makes about the study in general: Clinical and demographic metadata were provided uncurated, with the amount varying by source and participant.

Deletion took 6 bases off V and 0 bases off J, with a span of 8 bases between the germline ends. CDR3 length: 14 amino acids, cysteine to phenylalanine. Just CDR3 DNA is preserved here, 42 bases in frame from base 1. CDR1 KGHDR and CDR2 SFDVKD are derived from the germline V gene. TCRbeta CDR3 regions were amplified from genomic DNA by means of the immunoSEQ Assay, a bias-controlled multiplex PCR. On the study's bioinformatics: Within the assay, amplification of reference gene primers was used to estimate how many nucleated cells each sample contained. Sequence reads were collapsed and filtered to measure the absolute abundance of every unique TCRbeta CDR3 rearrangement. For each sample, productive Simpson clonality was calculated as the square root of Simpson's diversity index over productive rearrangements. The clones in this table, taken by TCRdb from immuneACCESS, are in-frame only. Not every clone is retained; where verified, under half of the shortfall comes from an unresolved V gene, and the cause of the rest is unknown. V, J and clone size are those of that table, while D and trimming were read from the DNA. In this sample the table shows over 140,000 clones, around 79% of which occur a single time. Clones ranked in the top ten supply around 2.9% of the sample.

Sequencing was performed on PBMCs or T cells enriched from blood (not recorded which). The V and J genes are TRBV24-1 and TRBJ2-1; no D segment can be confidently identified. The receptor comes from a woman in her forties or fifties who had recovered from COVID-19. Here is the DNA: TGTGCCACCAGTCGAGCGAGCTCCTACAATGAGCAGTTCTTC. It translates as CATSRASSYNEQFF.